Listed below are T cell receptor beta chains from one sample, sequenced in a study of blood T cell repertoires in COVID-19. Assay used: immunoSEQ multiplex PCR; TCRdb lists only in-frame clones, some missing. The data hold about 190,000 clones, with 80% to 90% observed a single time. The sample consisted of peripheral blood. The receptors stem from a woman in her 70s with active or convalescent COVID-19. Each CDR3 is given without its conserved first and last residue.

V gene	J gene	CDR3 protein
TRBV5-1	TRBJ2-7	ASRTGTGSYEQY
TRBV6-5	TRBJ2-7	ASSPGTGYEQY
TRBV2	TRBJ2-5	ASIRDRGFQETQY
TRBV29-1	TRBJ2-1	SVVVRGSYNEQF
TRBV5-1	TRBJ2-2	ASSRTDSNTGELF
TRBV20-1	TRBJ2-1	SSDGAGEQF
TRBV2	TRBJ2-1	ASTTTARGEQF
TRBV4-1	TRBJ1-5	ASSQVGTGRDQPQH
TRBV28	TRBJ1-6	ASSPALGPLH
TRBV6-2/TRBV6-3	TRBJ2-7	ASSKSLGGLAGVGEQY
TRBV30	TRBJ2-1	AWSSREVAGGKSSYNEQF
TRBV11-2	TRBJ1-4	ASSSLTRGGKLF
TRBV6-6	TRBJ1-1	ASSYSGGGKVAEAF
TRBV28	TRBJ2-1	ASSFSGLAGGF
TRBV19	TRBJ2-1	ASRTPGLAKNEQF
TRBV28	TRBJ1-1	ASSTDRDFGTEAF
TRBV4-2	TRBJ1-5	ASSQDLRDRGVQPQH
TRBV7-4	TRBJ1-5	ASSLGPGQGYQPQH
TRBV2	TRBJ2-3	ASNAGDITDTQY
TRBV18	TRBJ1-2	ASSPPSSNRGVYGYT
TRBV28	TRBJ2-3	ASSSGQGFTDTQY
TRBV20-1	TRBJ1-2	SADRSYGYT
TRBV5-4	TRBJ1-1	ASSWGVEVVTEAF
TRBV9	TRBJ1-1	ASSAHRGLVRDTEAF
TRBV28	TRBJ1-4	ASSSPGREKLF
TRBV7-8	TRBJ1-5	ASSLVTGGPQH
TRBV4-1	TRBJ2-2	ASSRPTSGRAGELF
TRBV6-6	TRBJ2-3	ATLAGGPTDTQY
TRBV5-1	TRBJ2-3	ASSHADGLAENTDTQY
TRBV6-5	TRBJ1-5	ASSLTGGERPQH
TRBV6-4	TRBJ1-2	ASSVTGGVMNGYT
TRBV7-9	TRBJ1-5	ASSLGQGRNQPQH
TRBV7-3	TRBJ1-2	ASNKQERSTLDYGYT
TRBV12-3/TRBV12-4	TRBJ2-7	ASSRAGGYEQY
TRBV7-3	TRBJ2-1	ASSLKRTSSYNEQF
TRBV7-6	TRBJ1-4	ASSAGTGDAKLF
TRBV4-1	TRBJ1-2	ASSQDSSAGDLQNGYT
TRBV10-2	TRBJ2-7	ASSEEGLAGLFYEQY
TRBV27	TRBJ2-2	ASRRGELF
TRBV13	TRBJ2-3	ASIYWTSGGDTQY
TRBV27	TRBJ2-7	ASRGQGDYEQY
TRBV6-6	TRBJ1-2	ASSRGAPYGYT
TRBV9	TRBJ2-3	ASSVDRSRRTDTQY
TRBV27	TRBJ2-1	ASSYGGSSYNEQF
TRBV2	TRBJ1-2	ASSERRIESYT
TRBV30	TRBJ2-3	AWSEKASDYTDTQY
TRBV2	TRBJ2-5	ASSDGASGRGSIETQY
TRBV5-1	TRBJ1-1	ASSPDRAMNTEAF
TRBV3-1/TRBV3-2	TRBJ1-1	ASSRTGDGGTEAF
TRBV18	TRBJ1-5	ASSRDRVEIQPQH
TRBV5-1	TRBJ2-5	ASSRQGSLQETQY
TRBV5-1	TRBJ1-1	ASAVGSNTEAF
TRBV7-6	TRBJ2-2	ASSFMLGGVGTVNTGELF